Presented here are 30 T cell receptor beta chains from one specimen sequenced in a study of cytomegalovirus exposure and HLA in healthy donors. Libraries were prepared by immunoSEQ multiplex PCR; TCRdb keeps only in-frame clonotypes and omits some of them. The sample shows fewer than 250,000 clones, roughly 88% of them seen only once. The source material was PBMCs. The receptor source for this set is a woman aged 30 to 39 in good health and CMV-seropositive.

CDR3 coding DNA: TGCGCCAGCAGTAGTCGAGGGGCAACTAATGAAAAACTGTTTTTT. This codes for CASSSRGATNEKLFF. The genes are TRBV5-1 and TRBJ1-4; D perhaps matches TRBD1 (5 bases). Germline V CDR1 and CDR2: SGHRS, YFSETQ. V was clipped by 5 bases and J by 0 bases, with 11 bases between them. This CDR3 is 15 amino acids long.

The chain carries TRBV2 and TRBJ2-7; D might be TRBD1 (6 bases). The CDR3 totals 14 residues. From germline, CDR1 is SNHLY and CDR2 FYNNEI. Trimming removed 6 bases at V and 0 bases at J, with 12 bases between. CDR3 sequence: CASRVTGSSYEQYF. The CDR3 nucleotides are TGTGCCAGCAGGGTAACAGGGAGCTCCTACGAGCAGTACTTC.

The rearrangement joins TRBV27 to TRBJ1-2; D uncertain. V was pared by 3 bases and J by 0 bases, with 8 bases between. The CDR3 has 14 amino acids. Germline V CDR1 and CDR2: MNHEY, SMNVEV (reference sequence). The CDR3 loop reads CASSFGTSNYGYTF. Here the CDR3 DNA reads TGTGCCAGCAGTTTCGGCACCTCTAACTATGGCTACACCTTC.

This chain connects TRBV6-1 to TRBJ2-2; 7 nucleotides align to TRBD2. Germline V gene lookup returns CDR1 MNHNS and CDR2 SASEGT. Trimming took 2 bases from V and 0 from J; bases not matched to a gene: 3. CDR3 size: 16 residues. The CDR3 DNA reads TGTGCCAGCAGTGAATGGGGACTACCGAACACCGGGGAGCTGTTTTTT. Encoded protein: CASSEWGLPNTGELFF.

The rearrangement links TRBV21-1 to TRBJ2-7; the D segment call TRBD2 is taken from the table without a DNA check. TRBV21-1 is deemed a pseudogene. This CDR3 has 18 residues. The CDR3 sequence is CASSKVRLRGKGLYEQYF. CDR3 nucleotides: TGTGCCAGCAGCAAAGTCAGGCTTAGGGGTAAGGGACTCTACGAGCAGTACTTC.

J is TRBJ1-5 and V is TRBV19; unclear D gene. Germline V gene sequence: CDR1 LNHDA, CDR2 SQIVND (reference sequence). V was trimmed by 3 bases and J by 0 bases, leaving 9 bases between them. The CDR3 length is 15 residues. The CDR3 coding sequence is TGTGCCAGTAGTATTATGGTCGTTAGCAATCAGCCCCAGCATTTT. Encoded protein: CASSIMVVSNQPQHF.

V and J are TRBV18 and TRBJ1-5, with D tentatively TRBD1 (6 bases). CDR3 length: 14 residues. Germline V gene sequence: CDR1 KGHSH, CDR2 LQKENI. The germline V and J ends were trimmed by 3 bases and 1 base, with 7 bases remaining between them. For the CDR3, the DNA is TGTGCCAGCTCACCGGGACAAAGCAATCAGCCCCAGCATTTT. It is translated as CASSPGQSNQPQHF.

The rearrangement uses TRBV6-5 and TRBJ1-1; TRBD1 aligns across 9 bases. Germline trimming cut 2 bases from V and 7 bases from J; bases unmatched to any gene: 2. Looked up from germline, CDR1 is MNHEY and CDR2 is SVGAGI. There are 13 residues in the CDR3. The CDR3 bases are TGTGCCAGCAGTTACCGGGGACAGGGTGAAGCTTTCTTT. It codes for CASSYRGQGEAFF.

This rearrangement joins TRBV7-3 to TRBJ2-1; 9 nucleotides align to TRBD1. Germline values: CDR1 SGHTA, CDR2 FQGTGA. V trimming: 5 bases; J trimming: 1 base; junction bases outside the gene matches: 6. The length of the CDR3 is 16 residues. The CDR3 protein is CASSTTGGSSYNEQFF. CDR3 DNA sequence: TGTGCCAGCAGCACGACAGGGGGTAGTTCCTACAATGAGCAGTTCTTC.

The chain joins TRBV5-6 to TRBJ1-1; D gene ambiguous. Germline CDR1 reads SGHDT; CDR2 reads YYEEEE. The ends were cut back, 5 bases at V and 0 bases at J, with 11 bases in the middle. This CDR3 region has 14 residues. The CDR3 DNA follows: TGTGCCAGCAGGCTTGGGTGGATGAACACTGAAGCTTTCTTT. This encodes CASRLGWMNTEAFF. Variable domain in full (rest from reference TRBV5-6 and TRBJ1-1): DAGVTQSPTHLIKTRGQQVTLRCSPKSGHDTVSWYQQALGQGPQFIFQYYEEEERQRGNFPDRFSGHQFPNYSSELNVNALLLGDSALYLCASRLGWMNTEAFFGQGTRLTVV.

The table lists this clone with a count of one. The CDR3, as DNA: TGTGCCAGCAGCGGGACTAGCGGGATTGTCTATGAGCAGTTCTTC. Protein sequence: CASSGTSGIVYEQFF. The chain combines TRBV9 with TRBJ2-1; 12 bases align to TRBD2. Per the germline V gene, CDR1 is SGDLS and CDR2 is YYNGEE. Trimming at V came to 3 bases and at J to 8 bases, leaving 6 bases not matched to a gene. This CDR3 region has 15 residues.

The V and J genes are TRBV28 and TRBJ2-7; D unclear. Germline V CDR1 and CDR2: MDHEN, SYDVKM. Trimming removed 8 bases at V and 4 bases at J, with 9 bases between. The CDR3 is made up of 11 amino acids. The CDR3 nucleotides read TGTGCCAGCTCCCACGGTTACGAGCAGTACTTC. Its translation is CASSHGYEQYF. The entire variable domain, with the rest obtained from reference TRBV28 and TRBJ2-7, is as follows: DVKVTQSSRYLVKRTGEKVFLECVQDMDHENMFWYRQDPGLGLRLIYFSYDVKMKEKGDIPEGYSVSREKKERFSLILESASTNQTSMYLCASSHGYEQYFGPGTRLTVT.

CDR3 DNA: TGCGCCAGCAGCTGGCCCGATACTGAAGCTTTCTTT. Protein: CASSWPDTEAFF. The chain uses TRBV5-1 and TRBJ1-1; D is ambiguous. Trimming removed 3 bases from V and 5 bases from J, with 8 bases in between. Per the germline V gene, CDR1 is SGHRS and CDR2 is YFSETQ. The CDR3 is 12 amino acids. Complete variable domain (other parts from reference TRBV5-1 and TRBJ1-1): KAGVTQTPRYLIKTRGQQVTLSCSPISGHRSVSWYQQTPGQGLQFLFEYFSETQRNKGNFPGRFSGRQFSNSRSEMNVSTLELGDSALYLCASSWPDTEAFFGQGTRLTVV.

The chain is built from TRBV6-6 and TRBJ1-1, with 7 positions matching TRBD1. After removal of 0 bases from V and 5 bases from J, the junction contained 6 bases not matched to a gene. The CDR3 runs 15 residues. Germline assignment: CDR1 MNHNY and CDR2 SVGAGI (reference sequence). The CDR3 sequence is CASSYSGQPTTEAFF. The CDR3 DNA is TGTGCCAGCAGTTACTCGGGACAGCCCACAACTGAAGCTTTCTTT.

V and J are TRBV25-1 and TRBJ2-5, with unresolved D. Germline values: CDR1 MGHDK, CDR2 SYGVNS. V dropped 4 bases and J dropped 8 bases, with 17 bases sitting between them. The CDR3 runs 14 residues. CDR3 bases: TGTGCCAGCAGTGTGGGCAGCACCCTTACCACCCAGTACTTC. Its translation is CASSVGSTLTTQYF. Full variable domain (outside the CDR3, taken from reference TRBV25-1 and TRBJ2-5): EADIYQTPRYLVIGTGKKITLECSQTMGHDKMYWYQQDPGMELHLIHYSYGVNSTEKGDLSSESTVSRIRTEHFPLTLESARPSHTSQYLCASSVGSTLTTQYFGPGTRLLVL.

The V gene is TRBV11-3, the J gene TRBJ2-2, with D possibly being TRBD1 (5 bases). Trimming removed 6 bases from V and 2 bases from J, with 13 bases in between. The germline CDR1 and CDR2 sequences are SGHNT and YENEEA. The CDR3 loop spans 15 amino acids. The CDR3 sequence: CASRKIGQNTGELFF. CDR3 nucleotide sequence: TGTGCCAGCAGGAAAATCGGACAAAACACCGGGGAGCTGTTTTTT.

The chain couples TRBV27 to TRBJ2-3; the D gene is possibly TRBD1 (5 bases). This CDR3 comprises 14 residues. With 7 bases removed from V and 6 bases from J, the gap between germline ends came to 17 bases. Germline V gene lookup returns CDR1 MNHEY and CDR2 SMNVEV (reference sequence). The CDR3 DNA follows: TGTGCCAGCACCCAGGGCAGCCCCAGGGATACGCAGTATTTT. Translating it yields CASTQGSPRDTQYF.

This chain uses TRBV7-8 with TRBJ1-2; TRBD1 might be the D (5 bases). Germline assignment: CDR1 SGHVS and CDR2 FQNEAQ. The CDR3 has 14 amino acids. V lost 6 bases and J 4 bases, leaving 15 bases between the germline ends. CDR3 nucleotides: TGTGCCAGCAGTCCAGAGGGGCAATCCTATGGCTACACCTTC. Protein product: CASSPEGQSYGYTF.

The genes are TRBV29-1 and TRBJ1-1; D is uncertain. Germline lookup yields CDR1 SQVTM and CDR2 ANQGSEA. The V gene lost 3 bases and the J gene lost 1 base, with 9 bases spanning the gap. The CDR3 totals 13 residues. In DNA form, the CDR3 reads TGCAGCGTTGAGAGGTCGGGGAACACTGAAGCTTTCTTT. Translated: CSVERSGNTEAFF.

The V call is TRBV29-1, the J call TRBJ2-2; D unresolved. Germline CDR1 is SQVTM and CDR2 is ANQGSEA. V was cut by 4 bases and J by 3 bases, with 12 bases left in between. CDR3 length equals 14 residues. The CDR3 sequence is CSVASGYDTGELFF. The CDR3 DNA reads TGCAGCGTTGCGTCGGGTTATGACACCGGGGAGCTGTTTTTT.

This chain joins TRBV27 and TRBJ2-1; no clear D. V dropped 4 bases and J dropped 7 bases, with 14 bases sitting between them. CDR3 length: 14 amino acids. Germline V gene lookup returns CDR1 MNHEY and CDR2 SMNVEV (reference sequence). DNA of the CDR3: TGTGCCAGCAGTTCACCTGGAATACTTAATGAGCAGTTCTTC. Translated, it gives CASSSPGILNEQFF.

With regard to this clone: Other DNA sequences in this sample translate to the same CDR3. The rearrangement joins TRBV30 to TRBJ1-2; tentative D call: TRBD1 (5 bases). CDR1 is GTSNPN, CDR2 SVGIG, per germline (reference sequence). The CDR3 covers 13 residues. V was trimmed by 0 bases and J by 8 bases, leaving 13 bases between them. The CDR3 nucleotides read TGTGCCTGGAGTGTACTACGGGGGAACGGCTACACCTTC. This sequence encodes CAWSVLRGNGYTF. The full variable domain, with the rest looked up from reference TRBV30 and TRBJ1-2, is SQTIHQWPATLVQPVGSPLSLECTVEGTSNPNLYWYRQAAGRGLQLLFYSVGIGQISSEVPQNLSASRPQDRQFILSSKKLLLSDSGFYLCAWSVLRGNGYTFGSGTRLTVV.

The rearrangement joins TRBV4-1 to TRBJ2-7, with 10 nucleotides matching TRBD2. The V gene's germline CDR1 is MGHRA and CDR2 YSYEKL. The V gene end was trimmed by 0 bases and the J gene end by 3 bases; junction bases not matched to a gene: 2. The CDR3 is 15 amino acids. CDR3 protein: CASSQDLAGVYEQYF. Written as DNA, the CDR3 is TGCGCCAGCAGCCAAGATCTAGCGGGAGTCTACGAGCAGTACTTC.

The V and J genes are TRBV6-1 and TRBJ1-5, with D perhaps TRBD1 (5 bases). Trimming left V 7 bases short and J 0 bases short, with 13 bases between. Looked up from germline, CDR1 is MNHNS and CDR2 is SASEGT. The CDR3 spans 15 residues. The DNA for the CDR3 is TGTGCCAGCACCGTGGGGCCGTATAGCAATCAGCCCCAGCATTTT. Translated, it gives CASTVGPYSNQPQHF.

This chain connects TRBV5-4 to TRBJ2-7; a weak D match, TRBD1 (7 bases). This CDR3 has 15 amino acids. Germline CDR1 is SGHNT and CDR2 is YYREEE (reference sequence). V was trimmed by 0 bases and J by 5 bases, leaving 15 bases between them. Written as DNA, the CDR3 is TGTGCCAGCAGCTTGGATCGACAGGGCGGGGACGAGCAGTACTTC. Residues: CASSLDRQGGDEQYF.

The chain uses TRBV30 and TRBJ2-1, with 11 bases that match TRBD2. The trim removed 1 base at V and 5 bases at J, leaving 4 bases unmatched. The CDR3 length is 15 residues. Looked up from germline, CDR1 is GTSNPN and CDR2 is SVGIG (reference sequence). In nucleotides, the CDR3 is TGTGCCTGGAGTGCGAGACTAGCGGGACACAATGAGCAGTTCTTC. This sequence encodes CAWSARLAGHNEQFF.

The chain joins TRBV27 to TRBJ1-1, with D unclear. This CDR3 has 14 amino acids. Germline-derived CDR1 and CDR2 are MNHEY and SMNVEV (reference sequence). Trimming removed 2 bases from V and 1 base from J, with 8 bases in between. Written as DNA, the CDR3 is TGTGCCAGCAGTTTAGGTCGGGGGAACACTGAAGCTTTCTTT. It encodes CASSLGRGNTEAFF.

The rearrangement links TRBV11-3 to TRBJ2-1, with 8 bases lining up with TRBD2. The CDR3 length is 18 residues. J gave up 4 bases and V 5 bases, and 16 bases lay outside the gene matches. Per the germline V gene, CDR1 is SGHNT and CDR2 is YENEEA. In DNA, the CDR3 is TGTGCCAGCAGCCCCAGGGGAAGTACGGGAGGGCTTTACAATGAGCAGTTCTTC. Amino acid sequence: CASSPRGSTGGLYNEQFF.

V is TRBV6-5 and J is TRBJ2-1; either TRBD1 or TRBD2 may fit D (5 bases each). Germline CDR1 is MNHEY and CDR2 is SVGAGI. V lost 5 bases, J lost 5 bases, and 13 bases lay in between. The CDR3 runs to 14 residues. CDR3 in amino acids: CASSPGGSHNEQFF. The CDR3 bases are TGTGCCAGCAGTCCTGGGGGTTCTCACAATGAGCAGTTCTTC.

This clone has a single count. This rearrangement joins TRBV14 to TRBJ1-1; D is uncertain. In germline, CDR1 is SGHDN, CDR2 FVKESK. The CDR3 is 14 residues long. V was cut by 10 bases and J by 1 base, with 16 bases left in between. CDR3 sequence: CATTYLRTNTEAFF. CDR3 nucleotides: TGTGCCACCACCTATCTCCGGACGAACACTGAAGCTTTCTTT.